This T cell receptor beta chain was documented in a study of T cells in Graves' hyperthyroidism and ophthalmopathy. For the study at large: Peripheral blood was secured at the point of initial diagnosis, before any treatment.

This clonotype was seen repeatedly, ten times or more. No antigen is known for it. Regions amplified from RNA transcripts were the TCR beta CDR3 regions. Using the HTBI primer set, a first-round RT-PCR was run on the TCR CDR3. MiXCR, applied by TCRdb to the multiplex PCR reads, yields one record per CDR3 protein. This sample carries roughly 170,000 distinct CDR3 sequences, about 18% of them seen once, and the ten largest clones take roughly 30%. Trimming removed 3 bases from V and 0 bases from J, with 14 bases in between. The CDR3 runs 16 residues. The germline CDR1 and CDR2 sequences are SGHAT and FQNNGV. General study points: With a median lead of roughly 6.8 months before onset, the model predicted ophthalmopathy. Researchers found most expanded thyroid clonotypes above 0.001 in blood as well.

The clonotype originates from a woman aged 50 to 60 with Graves' hyperthyroidism. The sequencing input was blood. J is TRBJ2-5 and V is TRBV11-2; D is possibly TRBD1 (5 bases). CDR3 sequence reads: CASSFRAGLYQETQYF. The CDR3 DNA follows: TGTGCCAGCAGCTTTAGGGCAGGGCTTTACCAAGAGACCCAGTACTTC.